A single sample is the source of the 32 T cell receptor beta chains below, sequenced in a study of shared clonotypes between healthy human individuals (dated by TCRdb to about 2020). Libraries were made using the immunoSEQ multiplex PCR assay. Entries here come from immuneACCESS through TCRdb and include only in-frame sequences with V and J called. Some clones fail to appear in such tables; in the studies checked, an unresolved V gene covers under half of the shortfall, and the cause of the remainder is unknown. A total of under 1,100,000 clones appear in this sample, about 80% of them only once. Of the sample, less than 1.5% falls within the top ten clones. Sequenced: memory CD4+ T cells sorted from blood. Reading the label with the study, this specimen's cell subset or site is: CD45RA-negative fraction. The receptor source for this set is a man between 18 and 29 years old in good health.

Comments on this clone: Other DNA sequences in this sample translate to the same CDR3. V gene TRBV2 combines with J gene TRBJ2-5, with D uncertain. Germline CDR1 reads SNHLY; CDR2 reads FYNNEI. Trimming removed 6 bases from V and 2 bases from J, with 7 bases in between. The CDR3 loop spans 12 amino acids. CDR3 amino acids: CASRSDQETQYF. The CDR3, as DNA: TGTGCCAGCAGATCGGATCAAGAGACCCAGTACTTC.

As regards this clone: This sample includes further DNA sequences coding for the same CDR3. The rearrangement links TRBV18 to TRBJ1-6; the D gene is possibly TRBD1 (6 bases). The CDR3 is made up of 14 amino acids. From germline, CDR1 is KGHSH and CDR2 LQKENI. Trimming pared 2 bases from V and 6 bases from J, leaving 8 bases between. This chain's CDR3 is CASSPTGSNSPLHF. DNA of the CDR3: TGTGCCAGCTCACCAACAGGGTCTAATTCACCCCTCCACTTT.

The V call is TRBV18, the J call TRBJ1-1; D not certain. Germline V CDR1 and CDR2: KGHSH, LQKENI. V was pared by 3 bases and J by 9 bases, with 26 bases between. This CDR3 has 17 amino acids. This chain's CDR3 is CASSPGGSAGRGAKAFF. Here the CDR3 DNA reads TGTGCCAGCTCACCCGGAGGTTCGGCCGGTCGCGGAGCAAAAGCTTTCTTT.

The chain employs TRBV6-1 and TRBJ2-1; D remains unclear. This CDR3 is built from 13 residues. Per germline, CDR1 MNHNS and CDR2 SASEGT. V was trimmed by 5 bases and J by 5 bases, leaving 10 bases between them. CDR3 DNA: TGTGCCAGCAGTTTAGAACGGAACAATGAGCAGTTCTTC. Its translation: CASSLERNNEQFF.

This clone was seen repeatedly, ten times or more. As DNA, the CDR3 is TGTGCCAGCAGCCCTCACACCGGGACAGGGTTACCAGATACGCAGTATTTT. This gives the protein CASSPHTGTGLPDTQYF. The J gene is TRBJ2-3, the V gene TRBV7-9, with 9 nucleotides matching TRBD1. The CDR3 is made up of 17 amino acids. After removal of 5 bases from V and 4 bases from J, the junction contained 13 bases not matched to a gene. Germline loops: CDR1 SEHNR, CDR2 FQNEAQ (reference sequence). The whole variable domain, remainder taken from reference TRBV7-9 and TRBJ2-3, is DTGVSQNPRHKITKRGQNVTFRCDPISEHNRLYWYRQTLGQGPEFLTYFQNEAQLEKSRLLSDRFSAERPKGSFSTLEIQRTEQGDSAMYLCASSPHTGTGLPDTQYFGPGTRLTVL.

This clone was seen once. The rearrangement joins TRBV7-2 to TRBJ2-1; D is unclear. CDR3 length: 12 amino acids. Germline V gene lookup returns CDR1 SGHTA and CDR2 FQGNSA. Trimming took off 1 base at V and 9 bases at J, with 7 bases between the two ends. The CDR3: CASSLEGSEQFF. The CDR3 nucleotides read TGTGCCAGCAGCTTAGAGGGAAGTGAGCAGTTCTTC.

The chain recombines TRBV18 with TRBJ1-1, with 8 bases that match TRBD1. V lost 3 bases and J lost 3; bases outside the gene matches: 6. The CDR3 runs 15 residues. Germline V lookup: CDR1 KGHSH, CDR2 LQKENI. CDR3 sequence reads: CASSPTTGADTEAFF. The CDR3 DNA reads TGTGCCAGCTCACCGACGACAGGGGCGGACACTGAAGCTTTCTTT.

The gene calls are TRBV4-3 and TRBJ2-1, with D possibly being TRBD1 or TRBD2 (6 bases each). The germline V and J ends were trimmed by 4 bases and 13 bases, with 20 bases remaining between them. The CDR3 is 14 residues long. Germline assignment: CDR1 LGHNA and CDR2 YSLEER. CDR3 sequence (DNA): TGCGCCAGCAGCCGCCTGGAGGGGGGAGCGTTTCAGTTCTTC. Translating gives CASSRLEGGAFQFF.

The V call is TRBV10-3, the J call TRBJ2-1; 11 bases are shared with TRBD2. Germline-derived CDR1 and CDR2 are ENHRY and SYGVKD. With V trimmed by 5 bases and J by 5 bases, 5 bases remained unmatched. The CDR3 consists of 15 residues. CDR3 residues: CAISLHSGGDNEQFF. The CDR3 bases are TGTGCCATCAGTCTTCATAGCGGGGGGGACAATGAGCAGTTCTTC.

V usage is TRBV2 and J usage is TRBJ1-4; 7 bases match TRBD1. This CDR3 comprises 15 residues. Trimming removed 5 bases from V and 10 bases from J; junction bases left unmatched: 13. Germline V gene lookup returns CDR1 SNHLY and CDR2 FYNNEI. DNA for the CDR3: TGTGCCAGCAGTTCTTTAGGGGGCTTAGGTGGAAAACTGTTTTTT. This sequence encodes CASSSLGGLGGKLFF.

The J gene is TRBJ1-2, the V gene TRBV5-3; D is perhaps TRBD1 (6 bases). TRBV5-3 is flagged as an ORF with uncertain function. This CDR3 is 14 amino acids long. With 8 bases removed from V and 4 bases from J, the gap between germline ends came to 18 bases. The CDR3 spells CASSASTGRYGYTF. The CDR3 DNA follows: TGTGCCAGCAGCGCCTCCACAGGGCGCTATGGCTACACCTTC.

The rearrangement joins TRBV30 to TRBJ2-5; perhaps TRBD2 as D (5 bases). The CDR3 consists of 13 residues. Looked up from germline, CDR1 is GTSNPN and CDR2 is SVGIG (reference sequence). V shed 0 bases and J shed 5 bases, with 10 bases lying between them. The CDR3 DNA follows: TGTGCCTGGAGTGTAAAACGAGGGGAGACCCAGTACTTC. This gives the protein CAWSVKRGETQYF.

This clone was seen only a few times. The CDR3 coding sequence is TGCGCCAGCAGCCAAGGCGGGGGAGCTTTCTTT. The encoded protein is CASSQGGGAFF. The rearrangement uses TRBV4-3 and TRBJ1-1, with a possible D match to TRBD1 (5 bases). Germline V CDR1 and CDR2: LGHNA, YSLEER. Trimming cost V 1 base and J 10 bases, with 7 bases left between them. The CDR3 is 11 amino acids.

CDR3 DNA: TGTGCCAGCAGCTTAGACTTCGGGGGGCGGGAGCAGTTCTTC. Its translation is CASSLDFGGREQFF. The J gene is TRBJ2-1, the V gene TRBV7-2; D may be TRBD2 (7 bases). Trimming removed 1 base from V and 10 bases from J, with 14 bases in between. This CDR3 has 14 amino acids. The V gene's germline CDR1 is SGHTA and CDR2 FQGNSA.

This chain links TRBV11-2 with TRBJ1-1; 7 nucleotides align to TRBD1. The germline V gene encodes CDR1 SGHAT and CDR2 FQNNGV. This CDR3 is 14 amino acids long. With V trimmed by 3 bases and J by 1 base, 2 bases remained unmatched. This CDR3 is CASSFRQGNTEAFF. CDR3 nucleotides: TGTGCCAGCAGCTTTCGACAGGGGAACACTGAAGCTTTCTTT.

A note on this clone: Other DNA sequences of this sample code for an identical CDR3. The chain joins TRBV15 to TRBJ2-7; D ambiguous. Trimming took off 0 bases at V and 7 bases at J, with 7 bases between the two ends. From germline, CDR1 is LNHNV and CDR2 YYDKDF (reference sequence). The length of the CDR3 is 12 residues. CDR3 coding DNA: TGTGCCACCAGCAGAGATCGAGGAGAGCAGTACTTC. Translated: CATSRDRGEQYF. The whole variable domain, filled in from reference TRBV15 and TRBJ2-7, reads DAMVIQNPRYQVTQFGKPVTLSCSQTLNHNVMYWYQQKSSQAPKLLFHYYDKDFNNEADTPDNFQSRRPNTSFCFLDIRSPGLGDTAMYLCATSRDRGEQYFGPGTRLTVT.

The gene calls are TRBV6-5 and TRBJ2-7; 7 nucleotides align to TRBD2. This CDR3 has 14 residues. V dropped 8 bases and J dropped 5; count of bases not matched to a gene: 12. Germline assignment: CDR1 MNHEY and CDR2 SVGAGI. The CDR3 nucleotides are TGTGCCAGCCTTGGGAGCGGGACCCGCGACGAGCAGTACTTC. Encoded protein: CASLGSGTRDEQYF.

This chain uses TRBV28 with TRBJ2-5; TRBD1 agrees at 7 bases. With 5 bases clipped from V and 3 bases from J, the junction kept 15 bases outside the gene matches. Germline CDR1 reads MDHEN; CDR2 reads SYDVKM. The CDR3 covers 17 residues. The CDR3: CASSLPASTGKKETQYF. The DNA for the CDR3 is TGTGCCAGCAGTCTCCCCGCTTCGACAGGGAAAAAAGAGACCCAGTACTTC.

The rearrangement uses TRBV29-1 and TRBJ2-5; 9 positions agree with TRBD1. Germline V gives CDR1 SQVTM, CDR2 ANQGSEA. Unmatched junction bases numbered 9, after V lost 6 bases and J lost 4 bases. This CDR3 comprises 14 residues. DNA of the CDR3: TGCAGCGTCGCTACAGGGGGCGAGGGAGAGACCCAGTACTTC. This codes for CSVATGGEGETQYF.

For this clone: Other DNA sequences from this sample encode an identical CDR3 as well. The chain joins TRBV5-1 to TRBJ2-5; unclear D gene. The CDR3 totals 13 residues. CDR1 and CDR2 from the germline V gene are SGHRS and YFSETQ. The germline V and J ends were trimmed by 1 base and 5 bases, with 9 bases remaining between them. The CDR3 loop is CASSLYLGETQYF. Here the CDR3 DNA reads TGCGCCAGCAGCTTGTACCTCGGGGAGACCCAGTACTTC.

The chain couples TRBV5-4 to TRBJ2-1, with a tentative D call TRBD2 (6 bases). With 4 bases removed from V and 5 bases from J, the gap between germline ends came to 16 bases. The CDR3 runs to 15 residues. The germline CDR1 and CDR2 sequences are SGHNT and YYREEE (reference sequence). CDR3 protein: CASSLTGTGNNEQFF. The DNA for the CDR3 is TGTGCCAGCAGCCTGACCGGGACTGGGAACAATGAGCAGTTCTTC.

The V and J genes are TRBV10-3 and TRBJ1-2, with TRBD1 matching 7 bases. The CDR3 covers 12 residues. CDR1 is ENHRY, CDR2 SYGVKD, per germline. Losses at the gene ends were 11 bases for V and 4 bases for J; bases not matched to a gene: 7. CDR3 nucleotide sequence: TGTGCCCACAGGGGCGATTCCTATGGCTACACCTTC. This translates into CAHRGDSYGYTF.

This chain connects TRBV29-1 to TRBJ2-5; TRBD1 matches 8 bases. Matching the DNA end better, TRBJ2-7 makes the J call doubtful. This CDR3 is built from 14 residues. Germline CDR1 and CDR2: SQVTM and ANQGSEA. The CDR3 protein is CSVGDRTPTYEQYF. DNA for the CDR3: TGCAGCGTTGGGGACAGGACCCCCACCTACGAGCAGTACTTC.

This clone showed up just a few times. The chain joins TRBV5-6 to TRBJ1-1; no reliable D call. The CDR3 contains 16 residues. The V gene's germline CDR1 is SGHDT and CDR2 YYEEEE. With 1 base removed from V and 0 bases from J, the gap between germline ends came to 13 bases. The CDR3 DNA is TGTGCCAGCAGCTTGCTTGGTGTAGGGATGAACACTGAAGCTTTCTTT. Translation gives CASSLLGVGMNTEAFF.

This clone was detected once. The chain couples TRBV19 to TRBJ1-1; 9 nucleotides align to TRBD1. The germline V gene has CDR1 LNHDA and CDR2 SQIVND (reference sequence). The CDR3 is 15 amino acids. After removal of 3 bases from V and 2 bases from J, the junction contained 4 bases not matched to a gene. The CDR3 is CASSMGDRVNTEAFF. The CDR3 DNA follows: TGTGCCAGTAGTATGGGGGACAGGGTCAACACTGAAGCTTTCTTT.

This chain uses TRBV4-3 with TRBJ1-6; D gene uncertain. The V gene lost 3 bases and the J gene lost 6 bases, with 3 bases spanning the gap. The CDR3 sequence is 12 residues long. Germline CDR1 reads LGHNA; CDR2 reads YSLEER. CDR3 amino acids: CASSQINSPLHF. CDR3 bases: TGCGCCAGCAGCCAGATTAATTCACCCCTCCACTTT.

DNA for the CDR3: TGTGCCAGCAGCTTAGGATGGACCGCCCGCGAGCAGTACTTC. It is translated as CASSLGWTAREQYF. The V gene is TRBV7-8, the J gene TRBJ2-7; D is uncertain. CDR1 is SGHVS and CDR2 is FQNEAQ in the germline V gene. The CDR3 runs 14 residues. The V and J ends lost 1 base and 6 bases respectively, with 13 bases between them.

On this clone itself: An end of the junction differs from the germline gene, which may be a read error. The chain links TRBV5-4 to TRBJ2-1; D possibly matches TRBD1 or TRBD2 (5 bases each). The germline CDR1 and CDR2 sequences are SGHNT and YYREEE (reference sequence). The CDR3 covers 15 residues. Here the CDR3 reads CASSLGTLLYNEQFF. The CDR3 DNA follows: TGCGCCAGCAGCCTCGGGACCCTTTTGTACAATGAGCAGTTCTTC.

The CDR3 spells CASSFGWTEAFF. As DNA, the CDR3 is TGTGCCAGCAGCTTCGGGTGGACTGAAGCTTTCTTT. The chain couples TRBV11-2 to TRBJ1-1, with unresolved D. Germline loops: CDR1 SGHAT, CDR2 FQNNGV. Trimming took off 3 bases at V and 5 bases at J, with 7 bases between the two ends. The CDR3 has 12 amino acids.

The V call is TRBV6-5, the J call TRBJ2-7; 8 bases fit TRBD1. This CDR3 is 14 amino acids long. V trimming: 2 bases; J trimming: 6 bases; junction bases outside the gene matches: 6. The germline V gene encodes CDR1 MNHEY and CDR2 SVGAGI. As DNA, the CDR3 is TGTGCCAGCAGTTACCTCTGGACAGGGTCCGAGCAGTACTTC. Translation: CASSYLWTGSEQYF.

The chain has TRBV11-2 and TRBJ1-2; a weak D match, TRBD1 (5 bases). Germline values: CDR1 SGHAT, CDR2 FQNNGV. With 5 bases removed from V and 3 bases from J, the gap between germline ends came to 28 bases. The CDR3 length is 19 residues. The CDR3 DNA reads TGTGCCAGCAGCGATAACTTCGCCTACATTTCAGGGACTGACTATGGCTACACCTTC. Translated, it gives CASSDNFAYISGTDYGYTF.

This clone has just one count. This chain links TRBV7-2 with TRBJ1-6; no clear D gene. V lost 3 bases and J lost 7, with 10 bases in between. Germline V gene lookup returns CDR1 SGHTA and CDR2 FQGNSA. The CDR3 sequence is 14 residues long. The CDR3 nucleotides read TGTGCCAGCAGCTTGTTGCAGACGAATTCACCCCTCCACTTT. It encodes CASSLLQTNSPLHF. Based on the CDR3 plus reference TRBV7-2 and TRBJ1-6, the full variable domain is GAGVSQSPSNKVTEKGKDVELRCDPISGHTALYWYRQSLGQGLEFLIYFQGNSAPDKSGLPSDRFSAERTGGSVSTLTIQRTQQEDSAVYLCASSLLQTNSPLHFGNGTRLTVT.